The 3 T cell receptor beta chains in this list originate from one sample, sequenced in a study of T cell responses to AZD1222 COVID-19 vaccine. The method was immunoSEQ multiplex PCR; TCRdb's version includes in-frame clones alone and lacks a portion of them. The table records 130,000 or so clones, 75% to 95% of them present only once. The source material was peripheral blood, sampled 28 days after the second dose of the MenACWY control vaccine. These receptor sequences come from an adult who received the MenACWY meningococcal vaccine as a control.

The chain is built from TRBV11-1 and TRBJ2-3; TRBD1 aligns across 8 bases. CDR1 is SGHAT, CDR2 FQDESV, per germline (reference sequence). With V trimmed by 2 bases and J by 5 bases, 9 bases remained unmatched. There are 16 residues in the CDR3. The CDR3 protein is CASSLRPGQDRDTQYF. CDR3 bases: TGTGCCAGCAGCTTACGACCGGGACAGGACCGAGATACGCAGTATTTT.

About this clone itself: Its ends do not fully match the called genes, so a read error is possible. The V call is TRBV5-4, the J call TRBJ2-1; 10 bases are shared with TRBD2. Germline V gene data show CDR1 as SGHNT and CDR2 as YYREEE (reference sequence). The CDR3 totals 16 residues. The CDR3 region has the DNA TGTGTCAGCAGCAGAGATCCAGCGGGGGGGCCTGGTGAGCAGTTCTTC. Amino acids: CVSSRDPAGGPGEQFF. Supplemented by reference TRBV5-4 and TRBJ2-1, the full variable domain reads ETGVTQSPTHLIKTRGQQVTLRCSSQSGHNTVSWYQQALGQGPQFIFQYYREEENGRGNFPPRFSGLQFPNYSSELNVNALELDDSALYLCVSSRDPAGGPGEQFFGPGTRLTVL.

This rearrangement joins TRBV19 to TRBJ1-6; possible D gene TRBD1, 6 bases. The ends were cut back, 7 bases at V and 11 bases at J, with 18 bases in the middle. This CDR3 spans 14 amino acids. Germline CDR1 and CDR2: LNHDA and SQIVND (reference sequence). The CDR3 DNA is TGTGCCAGTAAGGACAGCCTCCGTGAGACACCCCTCCACTTT. It yields the protein CASKDSLRETPLHF. The complete variable domain, with remaining parts taken from reference TRBV19 and TRBJ1-6, reads DGGITQSPKYLFRKEGQNVTLSCEQNLNHDAMYWYRQDPGQGLRLIYYSQIVNDFQKGDIAEGYSVSREKKESFPLTVTSAQKNPTAFYLCASKDSLRETPLHFGNGTRLTVT.